These T cell receptor beta chains were read from a single sample in a study of T cells after yellow fever vaccination. TCRdb itself ran the 5' RACE reads through MiXCR, one entry per CDR3 protein. The sample carries around 250,000 distinct CDR3 sequences, 6.9% recorded once. The material was CD4+ T cells sorted from PBMCs, obtained 15 days after the yellow fever booster vaccination. These receptors were taken from a man aged 30 to 45 who received the YFV17D yellow fever vaccine. CDR3s include the opening cysteine and the closing phenylalanine or tryptophan. D genes are given only for firm matches. The size field is filled for only some rows; it gives once, few, many or a size class.

.	TRBJ2-6	few	TRBV10-3	CAISGTGSESSGANVLTF	TGTGCCATCAGCGGTACAGGGTCTGAGAGCTCTGGGGCCAACGTCCTGACTTTC
.	TRBJ2-7	.	TRBV18	CASSQGGAPYEQYF	TGTGCCAGCTCCCAAGGGGGAGCCCCCTACGAGCAGTACTTC
TRBD2	TRBJ2-7	few	TRBV5-1	CASSLGSGRAYEQYF	TGCGCCAGCAGCTTGGGTAGCGGGAGAGCCTACGAGCAGTACTTC
TRBD2	TRBJ2-1	few	TRBV5-1	CASKSGGLVYNEQFF	TGCGCCAGCAAAAGCGGGGGACTAGTATACAATGAGCAGTTCTTC
.	TRBJ1-5	many	TRBV3-1	CASSQDPYRPQHF	TGTGCCAGCAGCCAAGACCCATATAGGCCCCAGCATTTT
TRBD1	TRBJ1-6	many	TRBV5-1	CASSLQGANNSPLHF	TGCGCCAGCAGCTTGCAGGGGGCGAATAATTCACCCCTCCACTTT
TRBD1	TRBJ1-1	many	TRBV12-3/TRBV12-4	CASSTRTGNTEAFF	TGTGCCAGCAGTACCCGGACAGGAAACACTGAAGCTTTCTTT
.	TRBJ2-1	many	TRBV10-2	CASRAWNEQFF	TGCGCCAGCAGGGCGTGGAATGAGCAGTTCTTC
.	TRBJ2-2	few	TRBV20-1	CSASSGTNTGELFF	TGCAGTGCGAGTAGCGGAACGAACACCGGGGAGCTGTTTTTT
TRBD2	TRBJ2-7	many	TRBV3-1	CASSLGLSGRALEQYF	TGTGCCAGCAGCCTGGGACTAAGCGGGAGGGCCCTCGAGCAGTACTTC
.	TRBJ2-7	few	TRBV19	CASSGQTQTHSYEQYF	TGTGCCAGTAGCGGACAGACACAAACCCACTCCTACGAGCAGTACTTC
TRBD1	TRBJ2-7	many	TRBV27	CASSLSGGEGEQYF	TGTGCCAGCAGTTTATCAGGGGGCGAGGGCGAGCAGTACTTC
.	TRBJ2-1	medium-sized	TRBV12-3/TRBV12-4	CASSSYNEQFF	TGTGCCAGCAGCTCATATAATGAGCAGTTCTTC
.	TRBJ2-7	few	TRBV20-1	CSASADPLRGEQYF	TGCAGTGCTAGCGCGGACCCCCTCCGTGGCGAGCAGTACTTC
TRBD2	TRBJ2-3	few	TRBV18	CASSPPVGRERTDTQYF	TGTGCCAGCTCACCACCGGTAGGGCGGGAGCGTACAGATACGCAGTATTTT
TRBD2	TRBJ2-3	.	TRBV14	CASSQVSGRISTQYF	TGTGCCAGCAGCCAAGTAAGCGGGAGGATATCTACGCAGTATTTT
.	TRBJ1-1	many	TRBV4-3	CASSLARKNTEAFF	TGCGCCAGCAGCCTTGCCAGGAAGAACACTGAAGCTTTCTTT
.	TRBJ2-7	few	TRBV7-8	CASSLRLGAYEQYF	TGTGCCAGCAGCTTAAGATTGGGCGCCTACGAGCAGTACTTC
.	TRBJ2-3	.	TRBV7-9	CASSLVQSRTDTQYF	TGTGCCAGCAGCTTAGTTCAGTCCCGCACAGATACGCAGTATTTT
.	TRBJ2-7	few	TRBV5-6	CASARGRSSYEQYF	TGTGCCAGCGCCAGGGGCAGGAGCTCCTACGAGCAGTACTTC
.	TRBJ1-5	many	TRBV12-3/TRBV12-4	CASSQTTDQPQHF	TGTGCCAGCAGTCAGACAACCGATCAGCCCCAGCATTTT
.	TRBJ2-7	few	TRBV9	CASSVDTHGEQYF	TGTGCCAGCAGCGTGGACACCCACGGCGAGCAGTACTTC
.	TRBJ2-3	many	TRBV14	CASSRSGADTQYF	TGTGCCAGCAGCCGATCAGGGGCAGATACGCAGTATTTT
.	TRBJ1-6	few	TRBV5-1	CASSLPTGQHSPLHF	TGCGCCAGCAGCTTGCCCACCGGACAGCATTCACCCCTCCACTTT
.	TRBJ2-1	few	TRBV12-3/TRBV12-4	CASSPSGASSYNEQFF	TGTGCCAGCAGCCCAAGTGGGGCGAGCTCCTACAATGAGCAGTTCTTC
.	TRBJ1-4	.	TRBV6-5	CASSYSLGGLREKLFF	TGTGCCAGCAGTTACTCGTTGGGGGGGCTTCGGGAAAAACTGTTTTTT
TRBD1	TRBJ2-1	few	TRBV5-6	CASRDRGRIHNEQFF	TGTGCCAGCAGAGACAGGGGTCGGATCCACAATGAGCAGTTCTTC
.	TRBJ2-7	.	TRBV7-2	CASSPDTYYEQYF	TGTGCCAGCAGCCCGGACACCTACTACGAGCAGTACTTC
.	TRBJ2-1	.	TRBV5-6	CASRPRVLGEQFF	TGTGCCAGCAGACCCCGAGTCCTCGGGGAGCAGTTCTTC
.	TRBJ2-7	.	TRBV5-4	CASSLAAGRSKDQYF	TGTGCCAGCAGCTTGGCAGCGGGCCGCTCCAAAGATCAGTACTTC
.	TRBJ1-5	.	TRBV7-9	CASSPDSQPQHF	TGTGCCAGCAGCCCGGACAGCCAGCCCCAGCATTTT
.	TRBJ1-5	few	TRBV30	CAWRSQGSSFPQHF	TGTGCCTGGAGATCCCAGGGTTCCAGTTTCCCCCAGCATTTT
.	TRBJ2-1	many	TRBV14	CASSQDGRAFPNEQFF	TGTGCCAGCAGCCAAGATGGAAGGGCATTCCCTAATGAGCAGTTCTTC
.	TRBJ1-1	few	TRBV5-5	CASSGSGQMNTEAFF	TGTGCCAGCAGCGGTTCAGGGCAAATGAACACTGAAGCTTTCTTT
.	TRBJ1-6	few	TRBV28	CASSSASFYNSPLHF	TGTGCCAGCAGTTCGGCCAGCTTCTATAATTCACCCCTCCACTTT
TRBD1	TRBJ2-2	.	TRBV10-1	CASSKGTGGPNTGELFF	TGCGCCAGCAGCAAAGGGACAGGGGGTCCGAACACCGGGGAGCTGTTTTTT
.	TRBJ2-2	few	TRBV11-2	CASSPRPAGLFRMTGELFF	TGTGCCAGCAGCCCCCGTCCGGCGGGACTTTTTCGAATGACCGGGGAGCTGTTTTTT
TRBD2	TRBJ2-1	many	TRBV5-1	CASSSTSGTYNEQFF	TGCGCCAGCAGCTCGACTAGCGGGACTTACAATGAGCAGTTCTTC
TRBD2	TRBJ2-1	.	TRBV6-2/TRBV6-3	CASMGLLAGGYNEQFF	TGTGCCAGCATGGGCCTACTAGCGGGAGGGTACAATGAGCAGTTCTTC
.	TRBJ2-3	many	TRBV29-1	CSIYIDTQYF	TGCAGCATTTACATCGATACGCAGTATTTT